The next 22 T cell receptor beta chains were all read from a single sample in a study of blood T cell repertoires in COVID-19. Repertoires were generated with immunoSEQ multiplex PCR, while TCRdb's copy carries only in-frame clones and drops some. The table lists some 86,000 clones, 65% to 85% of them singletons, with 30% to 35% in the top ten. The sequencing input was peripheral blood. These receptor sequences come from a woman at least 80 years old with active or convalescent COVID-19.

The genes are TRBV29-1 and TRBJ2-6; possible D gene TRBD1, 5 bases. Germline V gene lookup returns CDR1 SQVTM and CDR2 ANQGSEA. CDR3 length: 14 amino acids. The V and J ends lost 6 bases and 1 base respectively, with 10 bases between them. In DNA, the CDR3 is TGCAGCGTACGGTCAGGGTCTGGGGCCAACGTCCTGACTTTC. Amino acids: CSVRSGSGANVLTF.

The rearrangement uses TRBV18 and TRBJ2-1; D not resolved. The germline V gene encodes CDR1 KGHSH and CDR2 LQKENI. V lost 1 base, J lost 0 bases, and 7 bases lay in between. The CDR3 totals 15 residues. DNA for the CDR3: TGTGCCAGCTCACCACTAACGGGCTCCTACAATGAGCAGTTCTTC. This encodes CASSPLTGSYNEQFF.

CDR3 protein: CASRTQQGSVNQPQHF. Here the CDR3 DNA reads TGTGCCAGCAGGACACAACAGGGGTCAGTCAATCAGCCCCAGCATTTT. The chain uses TRBV28 and TRBJ1-5, with TRBD1 matching over 7 bases. This CDR3 has 16 residues. J was trimmed by 3 bases and V by 6 bases; bases with no gene match: 11. Germline V CDR1 and CDR2: MDHEN, SYDVKM.

Here the CDR3 reads CASRPQGWGELFF. In DNA form, the CDR3 reads TGTGCCAGCAGGCCACAGGGTTGGGGGGAGCTGTTTTTT. The rearrangement uses TRBV28 and TRBJ2-2; maybe TRBD1 (6 bases). Trimming pared 6 bases from V and 8 bases from J, leaving 13 bases between. Germline CDR1 and CDR2: MDHEN and SYDVKM. This CDR3 comprises 13 residues.

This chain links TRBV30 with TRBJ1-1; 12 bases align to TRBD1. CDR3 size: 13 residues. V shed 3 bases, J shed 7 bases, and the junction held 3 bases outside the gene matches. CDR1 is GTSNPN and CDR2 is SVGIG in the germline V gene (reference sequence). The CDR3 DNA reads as TGTGCCTGGAGGGGACAGGGGGCGCTTGAAGCTTTCTTT. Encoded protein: CAWRGQGALEAFF.

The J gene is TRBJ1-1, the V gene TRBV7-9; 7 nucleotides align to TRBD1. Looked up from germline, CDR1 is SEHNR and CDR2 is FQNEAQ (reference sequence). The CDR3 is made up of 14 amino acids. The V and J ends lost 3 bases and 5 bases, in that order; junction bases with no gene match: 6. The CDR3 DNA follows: TGTGCCAGCAGCTTTACAGGGGAAGGGACTGAAGCTTTCTTT. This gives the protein CASSFTGEGTEAFF.

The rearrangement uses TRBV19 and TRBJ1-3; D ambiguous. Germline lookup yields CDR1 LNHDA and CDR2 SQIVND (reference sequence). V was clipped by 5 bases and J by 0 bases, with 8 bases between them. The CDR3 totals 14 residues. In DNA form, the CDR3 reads TGTGCCAGTAGTGAACAGATCTCTGGAAACACCATATATTTT. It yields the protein CASSEQISGNTIYF.

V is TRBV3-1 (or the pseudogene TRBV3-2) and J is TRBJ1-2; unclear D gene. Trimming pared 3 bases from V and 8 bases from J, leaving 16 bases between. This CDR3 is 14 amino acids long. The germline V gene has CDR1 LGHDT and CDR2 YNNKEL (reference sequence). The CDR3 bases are TGTGCCAGCAGCCAGGTCGCAGATCTGTTGGGCTACACCTTC. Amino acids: CASSQVADLLGYTF.

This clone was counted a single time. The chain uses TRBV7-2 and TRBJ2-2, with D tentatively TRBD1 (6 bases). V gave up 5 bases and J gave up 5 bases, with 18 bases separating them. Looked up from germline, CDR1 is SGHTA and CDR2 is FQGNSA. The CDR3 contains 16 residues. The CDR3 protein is CASSELWTVRTGELFF. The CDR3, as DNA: TGTGCCAGCAGCGAATTATGGACAGTACGGACCGGGGAGCTGTTTTTT.

The CDR3 coding sequence is TGTGCCAGCAGTTACTCTGGAGGGGAAGCTTTCTTT. The encoded protein is CASSYSGGEAFF. The chain joins TRBV6-6 to TRBJ1-1; D is unresolved. This CDR3 spans 12 amino acids. The V end was cut by 0 bases, the J end by 8 bases, with 7 bases between. The germline CDR1 and CDR2 sequences are MNHNY and SVGAGI (reference sequence).

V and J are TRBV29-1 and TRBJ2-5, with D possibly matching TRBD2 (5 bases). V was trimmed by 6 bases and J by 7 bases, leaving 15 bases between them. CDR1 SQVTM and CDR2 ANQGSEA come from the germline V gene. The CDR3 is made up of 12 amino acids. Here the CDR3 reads CSVLNGGGTQYF. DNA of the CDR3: TGCAGCGTATTGAACGGCGGAGGGACCCAGTACTTC.

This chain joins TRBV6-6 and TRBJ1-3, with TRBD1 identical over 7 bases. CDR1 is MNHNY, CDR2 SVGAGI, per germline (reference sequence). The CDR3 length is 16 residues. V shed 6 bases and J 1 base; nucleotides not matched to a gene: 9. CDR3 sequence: CASRPGQTGSGNTIYF. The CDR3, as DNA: TGTGCCAGCAGGCCGGGACAGACCGGATCTGGAAACACCATATATTTT.

The CDR3 region is CASSKRSVRGGRGDTQYF. The CDR3 DNA sequence: TGTGCCAGCAGCAAAAGGTCGGTGCGGGGGGGAAGGGGAGATACGCAGTATTTT. The chain joins TRBV21-1 to TRBJ2-3; TRBD2, as called in the table, went unchecked against the DNA. TRBV21-1 is a listed pseudogene. There are 18 residues in the CDR3.

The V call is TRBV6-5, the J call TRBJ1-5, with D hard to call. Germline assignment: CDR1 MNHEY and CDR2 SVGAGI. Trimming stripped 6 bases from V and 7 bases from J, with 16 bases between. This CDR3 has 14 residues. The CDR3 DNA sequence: TGTGCCAGCAGCCCCGACTCTCTACGGCAGCCCCAGCATTTT. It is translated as CASSPDSLRQPQHF.

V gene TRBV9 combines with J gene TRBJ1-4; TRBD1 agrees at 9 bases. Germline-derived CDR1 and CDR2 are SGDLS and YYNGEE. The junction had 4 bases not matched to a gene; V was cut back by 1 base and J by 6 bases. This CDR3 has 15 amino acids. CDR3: CASSVTTGGDEKLFF. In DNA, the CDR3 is TGTGCCAGCAGCGTAACGACAGGGGGGGATGAAAAACTGTTTTTT.

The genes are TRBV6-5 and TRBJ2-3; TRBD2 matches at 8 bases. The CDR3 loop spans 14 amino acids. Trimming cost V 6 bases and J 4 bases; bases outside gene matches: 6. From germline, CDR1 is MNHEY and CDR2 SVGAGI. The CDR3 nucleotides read TGTGCCAGCAGCTCCGGGGGGGATGCAGATACGCAGTATTTT. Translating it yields CASSSGGDADTQYF.

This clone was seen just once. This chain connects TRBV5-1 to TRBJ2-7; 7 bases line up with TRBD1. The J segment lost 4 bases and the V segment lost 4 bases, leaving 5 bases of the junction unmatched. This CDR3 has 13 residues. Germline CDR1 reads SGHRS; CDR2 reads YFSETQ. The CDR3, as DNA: TGCGCCAGCAGCGAACAGGGGATATACGAGCAGTACTTC. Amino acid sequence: CASSEQGIYEQYF.

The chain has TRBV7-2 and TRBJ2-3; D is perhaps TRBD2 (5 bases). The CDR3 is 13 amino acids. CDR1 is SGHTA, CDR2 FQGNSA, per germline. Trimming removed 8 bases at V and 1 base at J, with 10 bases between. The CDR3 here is CASRLFGTDTQYF. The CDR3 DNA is TGTGCCAGCCGACTATTTGGCACAGATACGCAGTATTTT.

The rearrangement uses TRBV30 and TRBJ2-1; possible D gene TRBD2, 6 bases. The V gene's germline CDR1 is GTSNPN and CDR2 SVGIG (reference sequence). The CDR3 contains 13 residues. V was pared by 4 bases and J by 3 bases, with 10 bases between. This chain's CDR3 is CAWTLGGYNEQFF. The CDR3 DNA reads TGTGCCTGGACCCTGGGGGGCTACAATGAGCAGTTCTTC. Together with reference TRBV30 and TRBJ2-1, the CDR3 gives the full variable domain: SQTIHQWPATLVQPVGSPLSLECTVEGTSNPNLYWYRQAAGRGLQLLFYSVGIGQISSEVPQNLSASRPQDRQFILSSKKLLLSDSGFYLCAWTLGGYNEQFFGPGTRLTVL.

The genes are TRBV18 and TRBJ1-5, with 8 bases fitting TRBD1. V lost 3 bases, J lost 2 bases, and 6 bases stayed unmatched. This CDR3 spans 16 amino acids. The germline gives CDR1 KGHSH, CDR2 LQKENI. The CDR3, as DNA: TGTGCCAGCTCACCCCAGGGGGCGCTTGGCAATCAGCCCCAGCATTTT. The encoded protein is CASSPQGALGNQPQHF. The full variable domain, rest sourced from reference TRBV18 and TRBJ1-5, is NAGVMQNPRHLVRRRGQEARLRCSPMKGHSHVYWYRQLPEEGLKFMVYLQKENIIDESGMPKERFSAEFPKEGPSILRIQQVVRGDSAAYFCASSPQGALGNQPQHFGDGTRLSIL.

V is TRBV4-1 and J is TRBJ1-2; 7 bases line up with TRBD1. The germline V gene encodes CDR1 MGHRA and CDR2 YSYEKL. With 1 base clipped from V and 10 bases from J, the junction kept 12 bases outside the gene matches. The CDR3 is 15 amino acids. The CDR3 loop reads CASSQVPRGQIDYTF. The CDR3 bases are TGCGCCAGCAGCCAAGTTCCAAGGGGACAGATTGACTACACCTTC.

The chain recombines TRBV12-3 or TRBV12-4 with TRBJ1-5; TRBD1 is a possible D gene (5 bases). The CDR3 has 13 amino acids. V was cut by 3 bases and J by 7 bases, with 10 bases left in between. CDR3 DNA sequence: TGTGCCAGCAGTTTCCGGGGGTCGCAGCCCCAGCATTTT. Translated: CASSFRGSQPQHF.